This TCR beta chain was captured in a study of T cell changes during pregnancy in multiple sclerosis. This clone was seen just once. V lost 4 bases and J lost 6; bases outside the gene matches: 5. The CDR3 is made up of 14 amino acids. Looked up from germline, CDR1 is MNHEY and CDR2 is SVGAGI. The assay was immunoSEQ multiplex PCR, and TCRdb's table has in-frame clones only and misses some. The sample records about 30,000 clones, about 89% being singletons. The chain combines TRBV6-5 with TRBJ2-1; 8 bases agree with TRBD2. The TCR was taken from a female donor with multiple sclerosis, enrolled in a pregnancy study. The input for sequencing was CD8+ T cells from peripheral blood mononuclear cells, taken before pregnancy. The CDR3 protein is CASSSISGINEQFF. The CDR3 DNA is TGTGCCAGCAGTTCAATTAGCGGGATCAATGAGCAGTTCTTC.